This paragraph reports one T cell receptor (beta chain). Its antigen is still unknown. The data belong to a study of cytomegalovirus exposure and HLA in healthy donors. Study-wide results and caveats: Common viral pathogens (according to a later analysis) appeared linked to several of the most significant clusters. Equally common other TCR beta chains were less clonally expanded than HLA-associated ones, a later analysis found. Sequencing likely produced, as an artifact, a cluster of highly shared sequence variants.

PCR was performed using 60 Vbeta and 13 Jbeta primers. Original data processing: A later analysis counted approximately 80 million unique TCR beta chains, some 12 million shared. Here immunoSEQ multiplex PCR was the method, and the copy in TCRdb shows in-frame clones only, minus some. V and J calls and clone size come straight from that table; D and trimming were deduced from the DNA. The sample has under 70,000 clones, 77% seen once. There are 12 residues in the CDR3. Per germline, CDR1 SGHAT and CDR2 FQNNGV. V lost 5 bases and J 4 bases, leaving 9 bases between the germline ends. The material sequenced was PBMCs. V is TRBV11-2 and J is TRBJ2-7; a weak D match, TRBD1 (5 bases). The sequence was obtained from a male donor in good health and CMV-seropositive. CDR3 coding DNA: TGTGCCAGCAGCCAGGGCGGATACGAGCAGTACTTC. It translates to CASSQGGYEQYF.